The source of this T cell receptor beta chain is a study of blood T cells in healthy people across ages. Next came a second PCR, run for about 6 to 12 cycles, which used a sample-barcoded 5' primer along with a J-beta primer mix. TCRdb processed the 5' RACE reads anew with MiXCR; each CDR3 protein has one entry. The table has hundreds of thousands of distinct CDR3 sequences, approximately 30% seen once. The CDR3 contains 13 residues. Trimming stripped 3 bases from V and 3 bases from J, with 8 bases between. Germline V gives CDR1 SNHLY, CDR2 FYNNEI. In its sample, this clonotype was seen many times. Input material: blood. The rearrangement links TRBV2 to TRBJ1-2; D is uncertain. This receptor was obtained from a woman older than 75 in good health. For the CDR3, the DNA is TGTGCCAGCAGTGAGCCCGGGTACTATGGCTACACCTTC. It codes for CASSEPGYYGYTF.